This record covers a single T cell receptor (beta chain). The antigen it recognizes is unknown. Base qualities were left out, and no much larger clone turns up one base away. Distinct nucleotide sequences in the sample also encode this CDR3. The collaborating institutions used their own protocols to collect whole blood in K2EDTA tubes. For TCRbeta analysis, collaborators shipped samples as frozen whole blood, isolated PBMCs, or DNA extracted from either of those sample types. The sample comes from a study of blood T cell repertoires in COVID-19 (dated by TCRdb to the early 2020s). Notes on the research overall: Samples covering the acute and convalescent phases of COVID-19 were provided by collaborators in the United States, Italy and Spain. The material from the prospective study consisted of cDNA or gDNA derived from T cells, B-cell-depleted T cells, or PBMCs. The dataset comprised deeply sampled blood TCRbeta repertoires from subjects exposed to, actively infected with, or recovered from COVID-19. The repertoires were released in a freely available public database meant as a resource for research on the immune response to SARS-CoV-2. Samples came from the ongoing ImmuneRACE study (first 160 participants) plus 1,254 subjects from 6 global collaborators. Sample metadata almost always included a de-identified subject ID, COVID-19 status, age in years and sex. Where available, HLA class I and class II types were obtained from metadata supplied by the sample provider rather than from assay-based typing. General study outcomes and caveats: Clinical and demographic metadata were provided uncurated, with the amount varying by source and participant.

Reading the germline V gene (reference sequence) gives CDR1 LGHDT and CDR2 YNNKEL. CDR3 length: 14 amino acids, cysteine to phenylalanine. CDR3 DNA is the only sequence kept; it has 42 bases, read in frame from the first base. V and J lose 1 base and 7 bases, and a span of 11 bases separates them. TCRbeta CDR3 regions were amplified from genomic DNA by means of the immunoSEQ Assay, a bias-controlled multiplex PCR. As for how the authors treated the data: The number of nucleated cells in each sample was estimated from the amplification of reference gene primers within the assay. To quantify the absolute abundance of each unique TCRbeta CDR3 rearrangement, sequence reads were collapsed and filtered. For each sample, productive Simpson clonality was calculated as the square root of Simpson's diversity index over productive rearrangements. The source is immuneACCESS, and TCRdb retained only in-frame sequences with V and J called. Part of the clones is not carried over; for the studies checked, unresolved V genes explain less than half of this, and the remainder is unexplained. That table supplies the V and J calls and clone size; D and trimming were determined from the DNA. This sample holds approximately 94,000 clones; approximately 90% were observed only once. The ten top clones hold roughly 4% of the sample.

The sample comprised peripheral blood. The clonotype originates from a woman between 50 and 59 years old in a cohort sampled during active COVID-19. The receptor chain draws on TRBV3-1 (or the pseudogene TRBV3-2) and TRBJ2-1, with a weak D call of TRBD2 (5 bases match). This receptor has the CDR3 CASSQGLAGNEQFF. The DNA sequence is TGTGCCAGCAGCCAAGGGCTAGCTGGGAATGAGCAGTTCTTC.